This T cell receptor beta chain was profiled in a study of human T cells and chemical hapten exposure. Via MiXCR, TCRdb re-called the RACE reads, giving one row per CDR3 protein. This table has under 450,000 distinct CDR3 sequences, about 4.4% appearing once. The time point: patch test 1, 2 weeks after DPC sensitization. Treatment given: therapeutic diphenylcyclopropenone sensitization with weekly scalp DPC. Germline V CDR1 and CDR2: MDHEN, SYDVKM. The CDR3 is 12 residues long. The ends were cut back, 6 bases at V and 5 bases at J, with 11 bases in the middle. The sample was whole blood, taken in connection with sensitization to the hapten diphenylcyclopropenone (DPC). The sequence was collected from a woman aged 45-59 years with alopecia areata. Some clones in this sample may be carry-over from other donors' samples. The chain links TRBV28 to TRBJ2-7, with D maybe TRBD1 (5 bases). The CDR3 here is CASRFQGNEQYF. The DNA of the CDR3 is TGTGCCAGCAGGTTTCAGGGTAACGAGCAGTACTTC.